These T cell receptor beta chains were read from a single sample in a study of lymphopenia after photon versus proton radiotherapy. The data were produced by immunoSEQ multiplex PCR, yet TCRdb's version contains in-frame clones alone and is incomplete. The sample consists of tens of thousands of clones, roughly 80% of them appearing once. The source material was peripheral blood, sampled from a patient treated with proton-based radiotherapy. The receptors come from a woman aged 70-85 years with pancreatic cancer. CDR3s include the opening cysteine and the closing phenylalanine or tryptophan. A D gene is named only where the DNA matches it firmly. Not all rows give a size; the values are once, few, many and, for expanded clones, a class.

CDR3 DNA,CDR3 protein,V gene,J gene,D gene,clone size
TGTGCCATCAGTGGACGGCTCTCCTACAATGAGCAGTTCTTC,CAISGRLSYNEQFF,TRBV10-3,TRBJ2-1,NA,NA
TGTGCCAGCAGCGTATCTCGCCGGGATGGTGAAGCTTTCTTT,CASSVSRRDGEAFF,TRBV9,TRBJ1-1,NA,NA
TGTGCCAGCAGCTTAGTACACGGGAGGGCCACGGAGACCCAGTACTTC,CASSLVHGRATETQYF,TRBV7-8,TRBJ2-5,TRBD2,once
TGTGCCAGTAGTAGAGGGGACAGGGGCTACGAGCAGTACTTC,CASSRGDRGYEQYF,TRBV19,TRBJ2-7,TRBD1,NA
TGTGCCATCAGTGGGGACAGCTACCAAGAGACCCAGTACTTC,CAISGDSYQETQYF,TRBV10-3,TRBJ2-5,TRBD1,NA
TGTGCCAGTAGTACGACGCTAGCGGATCCCACAGATACGCAGTATTTT,CASSTTLADPTDTQYF,TRBV19,TRBJ2-3,TRBD2,NA
TGCGCCAGCAGCTTCGGTATAGACCGAGATACGCAGTATTTT,CASSFGIDRDTQYF,TRBV5-1,TRBJ2-3,NA,once
TGTGCCAGCAGCTGGGGGCGAGTAACCAATCAGCCCCAGCATTTT,CASSWGRVTNQPQHF,TRBV7-8,TRBJ1-5,NA,NA
TGTGCCAGCAGCGTAGACACTCATGAGCAGTTCTTC,CASSVDTHEQFF,TRBV9,TRBJ2-1,NA,NA
TGCGCCAGCAGCCTTCTGACTAGCGGGAGTGGAAACATTCAGTACTTC,CASSLLTSGSGNIQYF,TRBV5-1,TRBJ2-4,TRBD2,NA
TGTGCCAGCAACCGATTGGGGAGAGGGAGCACAGATACGCAGTATTTT,CASNRLGRGSTDTQYF,TRBV7-8,TRBJ2-3,NA,NA
TGCGCCAGCAGCTTTCGGGCTAGCGCAAGTGACTACGAGCAGTACTTC,CASSFRASASDYEQYF,TRBV5-1,TRBJ2-7,NA,NA
TGTGCCAGTTGCACTCAGGATGAAGCTTTCTTT,CASCTQDEAFF,TRBV28,TRBJ1-1,NA,NA
TGCGCCAGCAGCCAAGATGAGGTTCTTGTTGACTACAATGAGCAGTTCTTC,CASSQDEVLVDYNEQFF,TRBV4-3,TRBJ2-1,NA,once
TGTGCCAGCGGCGGAGGGGGATACGAGCAGTACTTC,CASGGGGYEQYF,TRBV18,TRBJ2-7,NA,NA
TGTGCCAGCAGAGGGACAGGAAGAGGTGGCTACACCTTC,CASRGTGRGGYTF,TRBV28,TRBJ1-2,TRBD1,NA
TGTGCCAGCAACCCCTCGGGCAGGGAGACTTCACCCCTCCACTTT,CASNPSGRETSPLHF,TRBV28,TRBJ1-6,NA,NA
TGTGCCATCAGTCTAGCGGGCGTTAACAATGAGCAGTTCTTC,CAISLAGVNNEQFF,TRBV10-3,TRBJ2-1,TRBD2,NA
TGTGCCAGCAGCCGCGAAGGGGCCCTCGCACAGAAAGAGACCCAGTACTTC,CASSREGALAQKETQYF,TRBV14,TRBJ2-5,NA,few
TGTGCCAGCAGTGAAAATGGGGCCCGGGGACAGCCCCAGCATTTT,CASSENGARGQPQHF,TRBV2,TRBJ1-5,NA,NA
TGTGCCAGCAGCTTAGTAGCGGGAGAATCAGATACGCAGTATTTT,CASSLVAGESDTQYF,TRBV7-2,TRBJ2-3,TRBD2,NA
TGTGCCAGCAGTTTATGGGGACAGGGATCGGGAAACACTGAAGCTTTCTTT,CASSLWGQGSGNTEAFF,TRBV28,TRBJ1-1,TRBD1,NA
TGTGCCAGCAACGACAGGGGTCCTAGATACGAGCAGTACTTC,CASNDRGPRYEQYF,TRBV27,TRBJ2-7,TRBD1,NA
TGTGCCAGCAGCCTGGGGACTTCGCTAGACACCATATATTTT,CASSLGTSLDTIYF,TRBV14,TRBJ1-3,NA,NA
TGTGCCAGCAGGTTGGAGGGGATCTATGGCTACACCTTC,CASRLEGIYGYTF,TRBV28,TRBJ1-2,NA,NA
TGTGCCAGCGCCTTGGGGAGGGCCGGTTCAAATGAGCAGTTCTTC,CASALGRAGSNEQFF,TRBV5-4,TRBJ2-1,TRBD2,once
TGTGCCAGCAGCACTCCACTAGCCCAGAGGGGCTACGAGCAGTACTTC,CASSTPLAQRGYEQYF,TRBV7-3,TRBJ2-7,NA,NA
TGTGCCAGCAGTCCAGGACAGGCTGGTGGCTACACCTTC,CASSPGQAGGYTF,TRBV28,TRBJ1-2,TRBD1,few
TGTGCCAGCAGCATGGGACGTTTTAATGAAAAACTGTTTTTT,CASSMGRFNEKLFF,TRBV2,TRBJ1-4,NA,NA
TGTGCCAGCAGCGTCCGCCAGGGTAGCACTGAAGCTTTCTTT,CASSVRQGSTEAFF,TRBV5-5,TRBJ1-1,NA,NA
TGTGCCAGCACGGGCTACGAGCAGTACTTC,CASTGYEQYF,TRBV27,TRBJ2-7,NA,NA
TGTGCCAGCAGGCTGGAGGGCGGGAATCAGCCCCAGCATTTT,CASRLEGGNQPQHF,TRBV2,TRBJ1-5,NA,NA
TGTGCCAGTCTACTCGGGACAGGGGACCAGCCCCAGCATTTT,CASLLGTGDQPQHF,TRBV28,TRBJ1-5,TRBD1,NA
TGTGCCTGGAGTCGATACTACGAGCAGTACTTC,CAWSRYYEQYF,TRBV30,TRBJ2-7,NA,NA
TGTGCCAGCATAAGCGGAACTCGGGAGCTGTTTTTT,CASISGTRELFF,TRBV2,TRBJ2-2,NA,NA
TGTGCCAGCGGGAACCCGGGACAGGGGGCGAATGAAGCTTTCTTT,CASGNPGQGANEAFF,TRBV6-5,TRBJ1-1,TRBD1,NA
TGTGCCAGCAGGCTGCCGGCTCAGGGGGCGCCCGGGGAGCTGTTTTTT,CASRLPAQGAPGELFF,TRBV28,TRBJ2-2,TRBD1,NA
TGTGCCAGTAGTTCCCGGACAGGCCTTAAGTACTTC,CASSSRTGLKYF,TRBV19,TRBJ2-7,TRBD1,NA
TGCGCCAGTTTGGCTAGCGGGAGGATCAATCGGGCCGGGGAGCTGTTTTTT,CASLASGRINRAGELFF,TRBV23-1,TRBJ2-2,TRBD2,once
TGTGCCAGCAGCCCGAATCTAGCGGAAAGCTCCTACGAGCAGTACTTC,CASSPNLAESSYEQYF,TRBV5-4,TRBJ2-7,TRBD2,NA
TGCGCCAGCAGCCAAGATCCCAGCGGGGGCACAGATACGCAGTATTTT,CASSQDPSGGTDTQYF,TRBV4-3,TRBJ2-3,TRBD2,NA
TGTGCCATCAGTGGGGAGGGGGAGGAACAGCCCCAGCATTTT,CAISGEGEEQPQHF,TRBV10-3,TRBJ1-5,NA,NA
TGTGCCAGCAGCTTAGCCCGGGACAGGGGCCTCTCCTTC,CASSLARDRGLSF,TRBV11-2,TRBJ1-2,TRBD1,NA
TGTGCCAGCAGCTTAGGACAGGGAGAGACCCAGTACTTC,CASSLGQGETQYF,TRBV11-3,TRBJ2-5,TRBD1,NA
TGTGCCAGCAGCCAGTTGGTGGCAGGTACCTCTGGAAACACCATATATTTT,CASSQLVAGTSGNTIYF,TRBV21-1,TRBJ1-3,NA,NA
TGTGCCAGCAGCTTAGCGGAGGAATATGGCTACACCTTC,CASSLAEEYGYTF,TRBV11-1,TRBJ1-2,NA,NA
TGTGCCAGCAGCTTAGCGGGGGGCTACGAGCAGTACTTC,CASSLAGGYEQYF,TRBV7-8,TRBJ2-7,NA,NA